This is a list of T cell receptor beta chains from one sample in a study of beta chain features in type 1 diabetes. Generated by immunoSEQ multiplex PCR, the TCRdb table keeps only in-frame clones and is missing some. The sample lists about 300,000 clones, 8% occurring once. Sequencing was carried out using central memory CD4+ T cells from blood. Every receptor here comes from a woman aged 18-30 years in good health. CDR3s include the opening cysteine and the closing phenylalanine or tryptophan. The D gene is left open where the match is weak. Size is stated for part of the rows, as once, few or many counts, or as a class when the clone is expanded.

v_gene	d_gene	abundance	j_gene	CDR3aa	CDR3nt
TRBV2	-	few	TRBJ2-5	CASSGTAETQYF	TGTGCCAGCAGTGGGACCGCGGAGACCCAGTACTTC
TRBV28	-	few	TRBJ1-5	CARSACHYQPQHF	TGTGCCAGATCGGCCTGCCACTATCAGCCCCAGCATTTT
TRBV5-4	-	few	TRBJ2-3	CASSLVPTDTQYF	TGTGCCAGCAGCTTGGTCCCCACAGATACGCAGTATTTT
TRBV20-1	TRBD1	few	TRBJ1-1	CSANRGPEAFF	TGCAGTGCGAACAGGGGGCCTGAAGCTTTCTTT
TRBV29-1	-	many	TRBJ1-3	CSVEDRERNTIYF	TGCAGCGTTGAAGACAGGGAGCGAAACACCATATATTTT
TRBV14	-	few	TRBJ1-1	CASSEYMNTEAFF	TGTGCCAGCAGCGAATATATGAACACTGAAGCTTTCTTT
TRBV4-2	TRBD1	-	TRBJ2-1	CASSFSPGGSYNEQFF	TGTGCCAGCAGCTTCAGTCCAGGGGGCTCCTACAATGAGCAGTTCTTC
TRBV18	-	-	TRBJ2-1	CASSLWTASTYNEQFF	TGTGCCAGCTCACTTTGGACAGCTTCCACCTACAATGAGCAGTTCTTC
TRBV6-5	-	-	TRBJ2-5	CASSPRALGTQYF	TGTGCCAGCAGTCCCCGGGCCCTAGGGACCCAGTACTTC
TRBV11-2	-	many	TRBJ1-1	CASSARTVNTEAFF	TGTGCCAGCAGCGCGCGGACAGTCAACACTGAAGCTTTCTTT
TRBV4-3	-	few	TRBJ1-2	CASSPGRGTALGYTF	TGCGCCAGCAGCCCAGGGAGGGGGACGGCCCTAGGCTACACCTTC
TRBV29-1	-	-	TRBJ2-3	CSVDIDYAQTSYSTDTQYF	TGCAGCGTCGACATCGACTATGCCCAGACTAGTTACAGCACAGATACGCAGTATTTT
TRBV7-2	-	-	TRBJ1-1	CASSSRTVTMNTEAFF	TGTGCCAGCAGCTCCCGGACGGTAACGATGAACACTGAAGCTTTCTTT
TRBV7-9	-	-	TRBJ2-5	CASSPNRETQYF	TGTGCCAGCAGCCCAAATCGAGAGACCCAGTACTTC
TRBV5-4	-	-	TRBJ2-3	CASSLAGAPDTQYF	TGTGCCAGCAGCTTGGCAGGGGCCCCAGATACGCAGTATTTT
TRBV5-1	-	few	TRBJ1-1	CASSPDGNTEAFF	TGCGCCAGCAGTCCCGACGGGAACACTGAAGCTTTCTTT
TRBV13	TRBD2	-	TRBJ2-7	CASSTPGLEGYEQYF	TGTGCCAGCAGCACACCGGGACTAGAAGGCTACGAGCAGTACTTC
TRBV18	-	-	TRBJ2-7	CASSPPSGRGNNEQYF	TGTGCCAGCTCACCACCATCCGGCAGGGGAAACAACGAGCAGTACTTC
TRBV7-2	TRBD1	few	TRBJ2-7	CASSLEAGTGYDEQYF	TGTGCCAGCAGCTTAGAGGCCGGGACAGGTTACGACGAGCAGTACTTC
TRBV7-9	TRBD1	few	TRBJ1-2	CASSALGQFLGGYTF	TGTGCCAGCAGCGCATTGGGACAGTTTTTAGGTGGCTACACCTTC
TRBV5-4	-	few	TRBJ2-5	CASSLQETQYF	TGTGCCAGCAGCTTACAAGAGACCCAGTACTTC
TRBV5-1	-	-	TRBJ1-5	CASSLALGDQPQHF	TGCGCCAGCAGCTTGGCCTTAGGGGACCAGCCCCAGCATTTT
TRBV6-5	TRBD1	-	TRBJ2-7	CASSPGQGSGEQYF	TGTGCCAGCAGTCCCGGACAGGGGAGCGGCGAGCAGTACTTC
TRBV7-2	-	few	TRBJ2-3	CASSLGYRGTDTQYF	TGTGCCAGCAGCTTAGGTTACAGGGGCACAGATACGCAGTATTTT
TRBV6-6	TRBD1	-	TRBJ1-2	CASSRQGARGYTF	TGTGCCAGCAGTAGACAGGGGGCGCGAGGCTACACCTTC
TRBV7-6	TRBD2	-	TRBJ2-2	CASSLSGAAGTGELFF	TGTGCCAGCAGCTTGAGCGGGGCCGCCGGGACCGGGGAGCTGTTTTTT
TRBV4-1	TRBD1	many	TRBJ1-6	CASSQGGTGTGLVPLHF	TGCGCCAGCAGCCAAGGGGGAACCGGGACAGGTTTAGTCCCCCTCCACTTT
TRBV2	TRBD1	-	TRBJ2-7	CASRRDSSYEQYF	TGTGCCAGCAGGAGGGACAGCTCCTACGAGCAGTACTTC
TRBV7-3	TRBD1	-	TRBJ2-3	CASSPSGTAVIGQYF	TGTGCCAGCAGCCCATCCGGGACAGCCGTGATAGGGCAGTATTTT
TRBV23-1	TRBD2	many	TRBJ2-7	CASSQSPAGGPYEQYF	TGCGCCAGCAGTCAATCACCGGCGGGAGGGCCCTACGAGCAGTACTTC
TRBV7-3	-	-	TRBJ2-3	CASSLIFSTDTQYF	TGTGCCAGCAGCTTAATTTTCAGCACAGATACGCAGTATTTT
TRBV21-1	-	many	TRBJ2-6	CASSAPRRTGADVLTF	TGTGCCAGCAGCGCTCCCCGTAGGACAGGGGCGGACGTCCTGACTTTC
TRBV14	-	medium-sized	TRBJ2-4	CASSLAGKAKNIQYF	TGTGCCAGCAGCCTAGCCGGGAAAGCCAAAAACATTCAGTACTTC
TRBV7-2	TRBD1	few	TRBJ1-3	CANRDRGLRGNTIYF	TGTGCCAACCGGGACAGGGGGCTTCGCGGAAACACCATATATTTT
TRBV7-2	-	-	TRBJ2-2	CASSLVGQGELFF	TGTGCCAGCAGCTTAGTGGGTCAGGGAGAACTGTTTTTT
TRBV15	TRBD1	many	TRBJ1-2	CATSSRQGWYGYTF	TGTGCCACCAGCAGCCGACAGGGATGGTATGGCTACACCTTC
TRBV6-5	TRBD1	few	TRBJ1-2	CASSPTGGVGYTF	TGTGCCAGCAGTCCGACAGGGGGGGTTGGCTACACCTTC
TRBV27	TRBD1	-	TRBJ1-2	CASSLTGDGYTF	TGTGCCAGCAGTTTGACAGGGGATGGCTACACCTTC
TRBV7-9	-	-	TRBJ1-1	CASSLSKRVAEAFF	TGTGCCAGCAGCTTATCTAAGCGGGTCGCTGAAGCTTTCTTT
TRBV7-9	TRBD1	few	TRBJ2-5	CASSLAAGGETQYF	TGTGCCAGCAGCTTAGCTGCAGGGGGCGAGACCCAGTACTTC
TRBV5-1	-	few	TRBJ2-5	CASSFSGAQETQYF	TGCGCCAGCAGCTTTTCGGGTGCTCAAGAGACCCAGTACTTC
TRBV7-2	-	-	TRBJ1-5	CASSLLGQGLNQPQHF	TGTGCCAGCAGCTTACTCGGGCAGGGCCTGAATCAGCCCCAGCATTTT
TRBV19	-	few	TRBJ2-7	CASSMRLSLAEPYEQYF	TGTGCCAGTAGTATGCGACTATCCTTAGCGGAGCCTTACGAGCAGTACTTC
TRBV5-8	TRBD1	few	TRBJ1-4	CASRRGPSEKLFF	TGTGCCAGTCGGAGGGGGCCTTCGGAAAAACTGTTTTTT
TRBV5-4	-	-	TRBJ1-1	CASGSDTMNTEAFF	TGTGCCAGCGGGTCTGACACGATGAACACTGAAGCTTTCTTT
TRBV19	-	-	TRBJ2-1	CASKGFTKTYNEQFF	TGTGCCAGTAAGGGGTTTACCAAGACCTACAATGAGCAGTTCTTC
TRBV9	-	few	TRBJ2-3	CASSVGDHLRIDTQYF	TGTGCCAGCAGCGTAGGGGACCACCTTCGAATCGATACGCAGTATTTT
TRBV14	-	many	TRBJ1-1	CASSQGLVGAFF	TGTGCCAGCAGCCAAGGCCTGGTTGGAGCTTTCTTT
TRBV5-5	-	-	TRBJ1-1	CASSLSGSEAFF	TGTGCCAGCAGCTTGTCAGGGTCTGAAGCTTTCTTT
TRBV4-2	-	-	TRBJ2-5	CASSQAAQETQYF	TGTGCCAGCAGCCAAGCCGCCCAAGAGACCCAGTACTTC
TRBV5-1	TRBD1	-	TRBJ2-1	CASYQGQNNEQFF	TGCGCCAGCTACCAGGGACAGAACAATGAGCAGTTCTTC
TRBV14	-	few	TRBJ2-1	CASSQEPTGPYNEQFF	TGTGCCAGCAGCCAAGAGCCCACAGGCCCCTACAATGAGCAGTTCTTC
TRBV7-8	-	-	TRBJ2-1	CASSLGPSYNEQFF	TGTGCCAGCAGCTTGGGGCCTAGCTACAATGAGCAGTTCTTC
TRBV10-3	TRBD2	-	TRBJ2-3	CATIAGGSDTQYF	TGTGCCACCATAGCGGGGGGCTCAGATACGCAGTATTTT
TRBV6-5	-	-	TRBJ1-5	CASRGGSNQPQHF	TGTGCCAGCAGAGGGGGGAGCAATCAGCCCCAGCATTTT